This entry features one TCR beta chain sequence. The antigen remains unidentified. This record comes from a study of Ad26.COV2.S vaccination and SARS-CoV-2 variants. The protocol was immunoSEQ multiplex PCR, while the TCRdb copy is restricted to in-frame clones and leaves out a portion. This table has hundreds of thousands of clones, 75% to 90% appearing once. This CDR3 region has 14 residues. V was cut by 3 bases and J by 5 bases, with 12 bases left in between. From germline, CDR1 is SGHTA and CDR2 FQGNSA. Overall study results and limits: Spike-specific TCR breadth in vaccine recipients exceeded that seen in placebo recipients.

This sample's treatment: about 20 received Ad26.COV2.S at low or high dose, single or two shots; 5 received placebo; per-sample allocation not given. Day 63 after the first injection of vaccine or placebo was the sampling time. The specimen comprised peripheral blood, sampled in a trial of Ad26.COV2.S vaccine versus placebo. This rearrangement joins TRBV7-2 to TRBJ2-3; D remains unclear. The clonotype originates from a person between 18 and 60 years old who received the Ad26.COV2.S COVID-19 vaccine or a placebo. CDR3 sequence: CASSFVQKGDTQYF. In DNA form, the CDR3 reads TGTGCCAGCAGCTTTGTTCAAAAGGGAGATACGCAGTATTTT.